The text below deals with one T cell receptor beta chain. The source of the sample is a study of OX40 agonist ivuxolimab in advanced cancers. Here immunoSEQ multiplex PCR was the method, and the copy in TCRdb shows in-frame clones only, minus some. The sample consists of tens of thousands of clones, around 80% of them appearing once. The ends lost 7 bases at V and 1 base at J; junction bases unmatched: 5. The CDR3 is 14 residues long. The V gene's germline CDR1 is SGHDT and CDR2 YYEEEE. This sequence originates from an adult with an advanced solid tumor such as melanoma, head and neck, liver or kidney cancer. The V call is TRBV5-6, the J call TRBJ2-3; 8 nucleotides align to TRBD1. The input for sequencing was CD4+ or CD8+ T cells sorted from blood, taken in a trial of the OX40 agonist ivuxolimab. The CDR3 DNA follows: TGTGCCAGCCAAGAGGACAGGGGCACAGATACGCAGTATTTT. Protein sequence: CASQEDRGTDTQYF.